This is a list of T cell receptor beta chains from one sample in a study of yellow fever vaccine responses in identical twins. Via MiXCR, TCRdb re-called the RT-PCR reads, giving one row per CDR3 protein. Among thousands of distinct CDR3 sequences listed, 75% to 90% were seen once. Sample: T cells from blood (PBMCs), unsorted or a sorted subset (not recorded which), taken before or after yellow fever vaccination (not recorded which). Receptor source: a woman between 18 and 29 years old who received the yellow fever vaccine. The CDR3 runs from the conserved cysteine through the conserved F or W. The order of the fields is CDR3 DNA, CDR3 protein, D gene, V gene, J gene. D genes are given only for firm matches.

CDR3 DNA: TGTGCCAGCAGCCGAGAGGCGGCAGGGGGAACCTACGAGCAGTACTTC
CDR3 protein: CASSREAAGGTYEQYF
D gene: TRBD1
V gene: TRBV4-2
J gene: TRBJ2-7

CDR3 DNA: TGCAGCGTTGAGAACTCACCGAACACTGAAGCTTTCTTT
CDR3 protein: CSVENSPNTEAFF
D gene: -
V gene: TRBV29-1
J gene: TRBJ1-1

CDR3 DNA: TGCAGCGTTGAAGAACGGGCGGGAGGCTATGAGCAGTTCTTC
CDR3 protein: CSVEERAGGYEQFF
D gene: TRBD2
V gene: TRBV29-1
J gene: TRBJ2-1

CDR3 DNA: TGTGCCAGCTCACCACCCCTTGTTAGGGACACTGAAGCTTTCTTT
CDR3 protein: CASSPPLVRDTEAFF
D gene: -
V gene: TRBV18
J gene: TRBJ1-1

CDR3 DNA: TGTGCCAGCAGCGGGGGGGAGGCCCATGGCTACACCTTC
CDR3 protein: CASSGGEAHGYTF
D gene: -
V gene: TRBV7-6
J gene: TRBJ1-2

CDR3 DNA: TGTGCCAGCAGCCCGGGACAGAAAAACATTCAGTACTTC
CDR3 protein: CASSPGQKNIQYF
D gene: TRBD1
V gene: TRBV27
J gene: TRBJ2-4

CDR3 DNA: TGTGCCAGCTCCCCATTAGTTGCGACCGGAACCCCCACAGATACGCAGTATTTT
CDR3 protein: CASSPLVATGTPTDTQYF
D gene: -
V gene: TRBV18
J gene: TRBJ2-3

CDR3 DNA: TGCAGTGCTAGAGATCAACGAAAACTCTCCTACGAGCAGTACTTC
CDR3 protein: CSARDQRKLSYEQYF
D gene: -
V gene: TRBV20-1
J gene: TRBJ2-7

CDR3 DNA: TGTGCCACCAGCAGCAACAGGGTCTCTGGGGCCAACGTCCTGACTTTC
CDR3 protein: CATSSNRVSGANVLTF
D gene: -
V gene: TRBV15
J gene: TRBJ2-6

CDR3 DNA: TGTGCCAGCAGTTTCCAGAGCCAAGAGACCCAGTACTTC
CDR3 protein: CASSFQSQETQYF
D gene: -
V gene: TRBV6-2/TRBV6-3
J gene: TRBJ2-5

CDR3 DNA: TGTGCCAGCAGCTTAGATCCGACAAGGGAGTTCACTGAAGCTTTCTTT
CDR3 protein: CASSLDPTREFTEAFF
D gene: -
V gene: TRBV11-2
J gene: TRBJ1-1